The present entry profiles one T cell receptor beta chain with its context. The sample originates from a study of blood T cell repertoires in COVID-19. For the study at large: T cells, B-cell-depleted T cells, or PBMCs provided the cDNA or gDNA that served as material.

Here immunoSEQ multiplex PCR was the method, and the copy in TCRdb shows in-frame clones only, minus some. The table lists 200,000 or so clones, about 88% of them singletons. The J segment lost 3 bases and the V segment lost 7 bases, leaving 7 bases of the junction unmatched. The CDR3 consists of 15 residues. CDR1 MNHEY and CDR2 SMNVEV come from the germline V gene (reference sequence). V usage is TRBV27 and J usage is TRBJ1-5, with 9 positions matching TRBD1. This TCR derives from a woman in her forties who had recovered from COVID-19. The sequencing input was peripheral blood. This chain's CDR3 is CASNPGTGNNQPQHF. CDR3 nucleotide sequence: TGTGCCAGCAACCCAGGGACAGGGAACAATCAGCCCCAGCATTTT.